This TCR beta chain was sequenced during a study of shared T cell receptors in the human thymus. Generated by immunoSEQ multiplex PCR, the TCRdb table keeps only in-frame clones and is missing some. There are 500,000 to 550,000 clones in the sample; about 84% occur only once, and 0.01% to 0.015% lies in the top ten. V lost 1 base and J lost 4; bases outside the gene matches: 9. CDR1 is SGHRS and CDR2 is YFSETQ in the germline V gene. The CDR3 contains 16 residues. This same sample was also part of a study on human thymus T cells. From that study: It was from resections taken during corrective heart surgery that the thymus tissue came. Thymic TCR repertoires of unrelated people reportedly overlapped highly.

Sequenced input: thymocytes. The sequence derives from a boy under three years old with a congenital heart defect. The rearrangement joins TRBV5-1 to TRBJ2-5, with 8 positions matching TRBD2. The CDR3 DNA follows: TGCGCCAGCAGCTTGCCTTCGGCGGGAGGAGGAGAGACCCAGTACTTC. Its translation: CASSLPSAGGGETQYF.